The following is a T cell receptor beta chain sequence with its context. Its antigen is currently unknown. The CDR3 is made up of 14 amino acids. Trimming removed 5 bases at V and 6 bases at J, with 14 bases between. CDR1 is LNHDA and CDR2 is SQIVND in the germline V gene (reference sequence). This sample is part of a study of T cells in localized non-small cell lung cancer. Study-wide findings and caveats: Among the tissues sampled, uninvolved adjacent lung had the highest T cell clonality, above tumor. Adjacent lung had a median roughly 60 of the 100 largest tumor clones.

The protocol was immunoSEQ multiplex PCR, while the TCRdb copy is restricted to in-frame clones and leaves out a portion. The sample gives around 140,000 clones, more than 80% of which show up once; approximately 1.5% is in the top ten. This material consisted of peripheral blood, taken before any cancer treatment. V is TRBV19 and J is TRBJ2-1; D call uncertain. This receptor was identified in a female donor aged 60 or older with stage I lung adenocarcinoma. The CDR3, as DNA: TGTGCCAGTAGTCCACACGTTCGAGGCAATGAGCAGTTCTTC. Translated: CASSPHVRGNEQFF. The variable domain in full, completed from reference TRBV19 and TRBJ2-1, reads DGGITQSPKYLFRKEGQNVTLSCEQNLNHDAMYWYRQDPGQGLRLIYYSQIVNDFQKGDIAEGYSVSREKKESFPLTVTSAQKNPTAFYLCASSPHVRGNEQFFGPGTRLTVL.